This T cell receptor beta chain was sequenced during a study of blood T cell repertoires in COVID-19. Study overall: The United States, Italy and Spain supplied acute and convalescent COVID-19 samples.

This clone turned up a few times. V was pared by 4 bases and J by 4 bases, with 13 bases between. The CDR3 is 14 residues long. The V gene's germline CDR1 is SGHNT and CDR2 YYREEE (reference sequence). Measured with immunoSEQ multiplex PCR; TCRdb has only the in-frame clones, and not every one. This sample has under 250,000 clones, with about 89% found just once. Sequencing input: peripheral blood. This chain connects TRBV5-4 to TRBJ2-3, with D tentatively TRBD1 (5 bases). This clonotype was sampled from a woman aged 55 to 70 who had recovered from COVID-19. CDR3 coding DNA: TGTGCCAGCAGCGATGGTTTCAGGGCAGATACGCAGTATTTT. This sequence encodes CASSDGFRADTQYF.